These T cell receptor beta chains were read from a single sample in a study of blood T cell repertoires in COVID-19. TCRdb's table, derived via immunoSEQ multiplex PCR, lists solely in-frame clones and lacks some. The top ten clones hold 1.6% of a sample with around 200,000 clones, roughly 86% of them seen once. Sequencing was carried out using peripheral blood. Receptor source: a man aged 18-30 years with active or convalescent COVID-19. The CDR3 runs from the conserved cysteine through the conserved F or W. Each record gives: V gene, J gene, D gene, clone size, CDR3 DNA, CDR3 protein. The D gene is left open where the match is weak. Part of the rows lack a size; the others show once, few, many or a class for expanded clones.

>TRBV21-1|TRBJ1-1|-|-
TGTGCCAGCAGCACCTTCAGGGGGCGAGGAATGAACACTGAAGCTTTCTTT
CASSTFRGRGMNTEAFF
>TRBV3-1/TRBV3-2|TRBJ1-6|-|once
TGTGCCAGCAGCCAACGGGGGAATTCACCCCTCCACTTT
CASSQRGNSPLHF
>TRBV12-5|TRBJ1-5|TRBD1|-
TGTGCTAGTGGTTTGGAACAGGGGAGTCAGCCCCAGCATTTT
CASGLEQGSQPQHF
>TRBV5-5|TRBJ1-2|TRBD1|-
TGTGCCAGCAGCCTAACCGACAGGGAAGGGGCTGGCTACACCTTC
CASSLTDREGAGYTF
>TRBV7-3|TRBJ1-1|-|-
TGTGCCAGCAGCCCCGGGGAGGGTGAAGCTTTCTTT
CASSPGEGEAFF
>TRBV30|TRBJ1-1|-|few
TGTGCCTGGAGTCAGGCGGGGAGGAACACTGAAGCTTTCTTT
CAWSQAGRNTEAFF
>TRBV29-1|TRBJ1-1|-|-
TGCAGCGTTTGGGCCGGGAAGACTGAAGCTTTCTTT
CSVWAGKTEAFF
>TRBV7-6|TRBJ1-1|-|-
TGTGCCAGCAGCTTAGTGCCGGGAGAAGCTTTCTTT
CASSLVPGEAFF
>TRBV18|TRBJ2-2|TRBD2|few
TGTGCCAGCTCACCACCGTCGGGAGGCAACACCGGGGAGCTGTTTTTT
CASSPPSGGNTGELFF
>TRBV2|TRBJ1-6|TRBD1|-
TGTGCCAGCAGGAGGGACAGGGTTAATTCACCCCTCCACTTT
CASRRDRVNSPLHF
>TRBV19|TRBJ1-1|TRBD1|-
TGTGCCAGTAGGGGACAGGGGGCAATTGAAGCTTTCTTT
CASRGQGAIEAFF
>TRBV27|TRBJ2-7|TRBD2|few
TGTGCCAGCAGTTCCCTAGCGGGACACCCCCCCTACGAGCAGTACTTC
CASSSLAGHPPYEQYF
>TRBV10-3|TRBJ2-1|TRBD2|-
TGTGCCATCAGTGAGTCGATAGGGACTAGCGAGACCTCCTACAATGAGCAGTTCTTC
CAISESIGTSETSYNEQFF
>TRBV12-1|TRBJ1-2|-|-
TGTGCCAGCAGCTTTACCTGGGGCAACTATGGCTACACCTTC
CASSFTWGNYGYTF
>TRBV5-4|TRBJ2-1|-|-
TGTGCCAGCAGCGTGCTAGCGGAGCAGTTCTTC
CASSVLAEQFF
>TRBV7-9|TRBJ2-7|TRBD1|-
TGTGCCAGCAGCCAGACAGGGCCCTACGAGCAGTACTTC
CASSQTGPYEQYF
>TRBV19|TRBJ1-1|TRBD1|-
TGTGCCAGTAGTATACTGACAGGGGGCACGGAAGCTTTCTTT
CASSILTGGTEAFF
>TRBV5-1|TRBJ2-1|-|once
TGCGCCAGCAGCTTGGAGAGCCGCTATGAGCAGTTCTTC
CASSLESRYEQFF
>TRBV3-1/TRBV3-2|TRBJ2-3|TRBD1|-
TGTGCCAGCAGCCAAGAGGCCAACAGGGGGATGTTAGATACGCAGTATTTT
CASSQEANRGMLDTQYF
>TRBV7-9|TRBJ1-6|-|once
TGTGCCAGCAGCCTGGAGGCGAATTCACCCCTCCACTTT
CASSLEANSPLHF
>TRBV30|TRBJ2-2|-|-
TGTGCCTGGAGCCCAATCGACAGGCTGAACACCGGGGAGCTGTTTTTT
CAWSPIDRLNTGELFF
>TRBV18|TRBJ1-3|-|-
TGTGCCAGCTCACTAGGACAGCCTAACTCTGGAAACACCATATATTTT
CASSLGQPNSGNTIYF
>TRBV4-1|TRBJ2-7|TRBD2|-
TGCGCCAGCAGCCAAGAGGCTAGCGGGAGTGGCGAGCAGTACTTC
CASSQEASGSGEQYF
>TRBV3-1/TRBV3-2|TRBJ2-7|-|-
TGTGCCAGCAGCCAAGAAAAGTGGAGAGGACGGGAGAGGTCCTACGAGCAGTACTTC
CASSQEKWRGRERSYEQYF
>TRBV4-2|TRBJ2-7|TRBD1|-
TGTGCCAGCAGCCTTACTCCGGCCAGGGGGATCGAGCAGTACTTC
CASSLTPARGIEQYF
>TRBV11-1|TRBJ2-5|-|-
TGTGCCAGCAGGGTAGCGGCCGTTGAGACCCAGTACTTC
CASRVAAVETQYF
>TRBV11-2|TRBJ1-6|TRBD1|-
TGTGCCAGCAGACAGGGGGCCCTGGATAATTCACCCCTCCACTTT
CASRQGALDNSPLHF
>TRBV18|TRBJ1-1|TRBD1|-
TGTGCCAGCTCACCGAAAACAGGGGTGAGAGGCACTGAAGCTTTCTTT
CASSPKTGVRGTEAFF
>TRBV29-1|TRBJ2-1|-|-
TGCAGCGTCGAGACGTACCCGACAATACCCCAAATACGCTCCTACAATGAGCAGTTCTTC
CSVETYPTIPQIRSYNEQFF
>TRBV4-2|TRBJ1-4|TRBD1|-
TGTGCCAGCAGCCCCCGGAGGGGGCAAACTAATGAAAAACTGTTTTTT
CASSPRRGQTNEKLFF
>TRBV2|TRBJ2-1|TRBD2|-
TGTGCCAGCAGTGAAGGCGGGGGGGCCTACAATGAGCAGTTCTTC
CASSEGGGAYNEQFF
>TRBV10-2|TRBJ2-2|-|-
TGCGCCAGCAGCTACAGTCTAGGGGCGTCCACCGGGGAGCTGTTTTTT
CASSYSLGASTGELFF
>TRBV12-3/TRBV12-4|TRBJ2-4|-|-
TGTGCCAGCAGTGCCGATCGAGACTTCATTCAGTACTTC
CASSADRDFIQYF
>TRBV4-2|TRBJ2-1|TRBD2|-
TGTGCCAGCAGCCAAGTACAAGCGGGAGGGTGGAATGAGCAGTTCTTC
CASSQVQAGGWNEQFF
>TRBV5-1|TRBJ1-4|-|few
TGCGCCAGCAGCCGCGGGGTTTATGAAAAACTGTTTTTT
CASSRGVYEKLFF
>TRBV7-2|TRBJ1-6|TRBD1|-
TGTGCCAGCAGCTTACGGACAGGGATTGTGAATTCACCCCTCCACTTT
CASSLRTGIVNSPLHF
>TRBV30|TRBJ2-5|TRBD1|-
TGTGCCCACCGGGACAGGGGTCAGACCCAGTACTTC
CAHRDRGQTQYF
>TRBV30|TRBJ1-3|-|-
TGTGCCTGGAGTGTATGGGGCAGGAGCTCTGGAAACACCATATATTTT
CAWSVWGRSSGNTIYF
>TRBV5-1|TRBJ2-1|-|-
TGCGCCAGCAGCTCTGTCGGGGTCAATGAGCAGTTCTTC
CASSSVGVNEQFF
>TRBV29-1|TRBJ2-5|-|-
TGCAGCGTTGAGGAGGCCCGTGGGGCCCAGTACTTC
CSVEEARGAQYF
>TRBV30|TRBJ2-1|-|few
TGTGCCTACCTTAACCGGGACTGGAGATCCAATGAGCAGTTCTTC
CAYLNRDWRSNEQFF
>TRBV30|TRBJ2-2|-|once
TGTGCCTGGTCCCCAGGCGCCGGCGGGGAGCTGTTTTTT
CAWSPGAGGELFF
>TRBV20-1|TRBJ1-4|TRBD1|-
TGCAGTGCTAGTTTCTCGCAGGGGGCAAATGAAAAACTGTTTTTT
CSASFSQGANEKLFF
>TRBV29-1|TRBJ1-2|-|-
TGCAGCGTTGAAGCGACAGAGAACTATGGCTACACCTTC
CSVEATENYGYTF
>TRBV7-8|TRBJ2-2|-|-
TGTGCCAGCAGCTCCACTACCTCCGTATGGCAGGGGATAATCGGGGAGCTGTTTTTT
CASSSTTSVWQGIIGELFF
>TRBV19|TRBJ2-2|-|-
TGTGCCAGTAGTCCTAACCCGAACACCGGGGAGCTGTTTTTT
CASSPNPNTGELFF
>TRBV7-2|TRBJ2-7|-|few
TGTGCCAGCAGCTTAGGAAGTCGGGGGAACGAGCAGTACTTC
CASSLGSRGNEQYF
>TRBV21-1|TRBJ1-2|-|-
TGTGCCAGCAGCAGACAGGGAGACGGCTACACCTTC
CASSRQGDGYTF
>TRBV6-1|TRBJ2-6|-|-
TGTGCCAGCAGTGCGATACAGGTTACCGGGGCCAACGTCCTGACTTTC
CASSAIQVTGANVLTF
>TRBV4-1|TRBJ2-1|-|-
TGCGCCAGCAGCCAACCAGCACAGGACTACAATGAGCAGTTCTTC
CASSQPAQDYNEQFF
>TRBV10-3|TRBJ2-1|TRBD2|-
TGTGCCACTGCCTTTCCTAGCGGGATTGGCAATGAGCAGTTCTTC
CATAFPSGIGNEQFF
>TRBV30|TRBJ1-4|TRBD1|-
TGTGCCTGGGACCGACAGGGGATAACGACTAATGAAAAACTGTTTTTT
CAWDRQGITTNEKLFF